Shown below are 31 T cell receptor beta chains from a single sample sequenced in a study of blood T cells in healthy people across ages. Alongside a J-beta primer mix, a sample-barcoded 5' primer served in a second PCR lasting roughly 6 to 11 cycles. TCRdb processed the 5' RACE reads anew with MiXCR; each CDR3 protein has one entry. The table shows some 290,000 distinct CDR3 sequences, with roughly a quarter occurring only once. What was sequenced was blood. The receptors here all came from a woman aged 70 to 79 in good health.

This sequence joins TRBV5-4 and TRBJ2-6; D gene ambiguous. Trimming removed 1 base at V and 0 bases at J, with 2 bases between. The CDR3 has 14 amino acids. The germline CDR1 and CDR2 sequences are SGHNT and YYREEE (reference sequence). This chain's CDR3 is CASSLYSGANVLTF. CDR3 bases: TGTGCCAGCAGCTTGTACTCTGGGGCCAACGTCCTGACTTTC.

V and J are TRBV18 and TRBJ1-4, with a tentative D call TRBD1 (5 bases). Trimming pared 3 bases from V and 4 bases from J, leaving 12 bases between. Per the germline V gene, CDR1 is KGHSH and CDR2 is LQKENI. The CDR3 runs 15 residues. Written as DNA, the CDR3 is TGTGCCAGCTCACCGCTAAACAGGAATAATGAAAAACTGTTTTTT. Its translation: CASSPLNRNNEKLFF.

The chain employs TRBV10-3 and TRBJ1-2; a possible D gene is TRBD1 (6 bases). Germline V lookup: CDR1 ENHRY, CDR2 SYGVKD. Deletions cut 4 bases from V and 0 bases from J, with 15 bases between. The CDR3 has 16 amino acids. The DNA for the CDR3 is TGTGCCATCAGTGGGACAGCTAAAACATCTAACTATGGCTACACCTTC. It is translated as CAISGTAKTSNYGYTF.

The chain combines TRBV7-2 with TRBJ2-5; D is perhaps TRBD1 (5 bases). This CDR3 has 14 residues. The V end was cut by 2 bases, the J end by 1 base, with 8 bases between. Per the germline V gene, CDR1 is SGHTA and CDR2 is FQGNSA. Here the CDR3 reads CASSLTQGQETQYF. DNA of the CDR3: TGTGCCAGCAGCTTAACGCAGGGCCAAGAGACCCAGTACTTC.

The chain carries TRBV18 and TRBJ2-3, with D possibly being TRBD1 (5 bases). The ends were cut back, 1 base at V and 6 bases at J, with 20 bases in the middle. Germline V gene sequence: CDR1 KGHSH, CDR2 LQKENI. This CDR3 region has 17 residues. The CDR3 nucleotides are TGTGCCAGCTCACCACGGGTCGGAGACAGCGATCGTGATACGCAGTATTTT. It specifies CASSPRVGDSDRDTQYF.

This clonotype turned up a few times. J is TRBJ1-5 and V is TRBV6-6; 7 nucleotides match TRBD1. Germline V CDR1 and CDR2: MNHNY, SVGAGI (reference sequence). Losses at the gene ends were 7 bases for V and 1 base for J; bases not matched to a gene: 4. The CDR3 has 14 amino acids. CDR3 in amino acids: CASIPGGSNQPQHF. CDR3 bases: TGTGCCAGCATCCCAGGGGGAAGCAATCAGCCCCAGCATTTT.

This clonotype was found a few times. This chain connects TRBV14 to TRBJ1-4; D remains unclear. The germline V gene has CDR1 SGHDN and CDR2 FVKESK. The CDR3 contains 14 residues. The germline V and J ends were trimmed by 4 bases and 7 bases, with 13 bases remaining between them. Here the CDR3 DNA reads TGTGCCAGCAGCCCATCGGGGTTTGGTGAAAAACTGTTTTTT. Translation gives CASSPSGFGEKLFF.

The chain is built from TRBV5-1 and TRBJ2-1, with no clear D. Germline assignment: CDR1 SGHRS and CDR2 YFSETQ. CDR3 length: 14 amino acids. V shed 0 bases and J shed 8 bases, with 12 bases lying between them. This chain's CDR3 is CASSLDTDRDEQFF. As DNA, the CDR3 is TGCGCCAGCAGCTTGGACACTGATAGGGATGAGCAGTTCTTC.

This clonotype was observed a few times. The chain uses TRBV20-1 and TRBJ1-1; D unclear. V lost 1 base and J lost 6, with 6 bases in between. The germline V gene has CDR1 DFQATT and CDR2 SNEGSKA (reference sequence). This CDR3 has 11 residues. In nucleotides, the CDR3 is TGCAGTGCTAGAGTCCCGGCTGAAGCTTTCTTT. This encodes CSARVPAEAFF.

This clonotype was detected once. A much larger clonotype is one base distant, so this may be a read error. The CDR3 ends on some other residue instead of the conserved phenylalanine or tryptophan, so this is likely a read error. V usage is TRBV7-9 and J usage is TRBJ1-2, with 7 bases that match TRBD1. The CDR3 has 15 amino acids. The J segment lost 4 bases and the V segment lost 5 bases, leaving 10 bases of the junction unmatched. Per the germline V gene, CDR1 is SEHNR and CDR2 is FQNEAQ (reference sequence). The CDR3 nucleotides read TGTGCCAGCAGCAGAGGGACAGAAGTTTTCTATGGCTACACCCTC. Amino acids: CASSRGTEVFYGYTL.

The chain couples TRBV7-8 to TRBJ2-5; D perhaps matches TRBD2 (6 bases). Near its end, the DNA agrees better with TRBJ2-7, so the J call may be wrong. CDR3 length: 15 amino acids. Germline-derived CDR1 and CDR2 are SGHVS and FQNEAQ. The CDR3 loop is CASSDPLRDYYEQYF. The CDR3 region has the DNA TGTGCCAGCAGCGACCCTTTGCGGGATTACTACGAGCAGTACTTC.

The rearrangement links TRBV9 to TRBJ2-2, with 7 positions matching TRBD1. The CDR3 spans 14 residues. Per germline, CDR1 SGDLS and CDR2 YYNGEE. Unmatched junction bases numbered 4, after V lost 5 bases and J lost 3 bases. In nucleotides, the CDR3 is TGTGCCAGCAGGCGACAGGGCGACACCGGGGAGCTGTTTTTT. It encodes CASRRQGDTGELFF.

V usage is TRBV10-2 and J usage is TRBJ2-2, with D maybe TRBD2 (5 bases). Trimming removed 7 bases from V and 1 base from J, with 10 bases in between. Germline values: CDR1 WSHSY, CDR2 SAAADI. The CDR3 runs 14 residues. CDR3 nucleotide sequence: TGCGCCAGCACTGCGGAGGTGAACACCGGGGAGCTGTTTTTT. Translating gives CASTAEVNTGELFF.

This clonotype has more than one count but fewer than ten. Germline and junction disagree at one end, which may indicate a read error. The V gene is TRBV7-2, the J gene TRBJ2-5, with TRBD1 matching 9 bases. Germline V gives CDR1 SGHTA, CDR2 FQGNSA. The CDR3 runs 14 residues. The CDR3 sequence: CVSSFRTGDVTQYF. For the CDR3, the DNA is TGTGTCAGCAGCTTCAGGACAGGGGATGTGACCCAGTACTTC.

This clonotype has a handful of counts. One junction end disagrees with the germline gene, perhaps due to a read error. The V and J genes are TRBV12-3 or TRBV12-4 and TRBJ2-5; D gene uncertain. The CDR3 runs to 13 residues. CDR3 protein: CASSRRPEETQHF. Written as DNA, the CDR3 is TGTGCCAGCAGCCGAAGGCCCGAAGAGACCCAGCACTTC.

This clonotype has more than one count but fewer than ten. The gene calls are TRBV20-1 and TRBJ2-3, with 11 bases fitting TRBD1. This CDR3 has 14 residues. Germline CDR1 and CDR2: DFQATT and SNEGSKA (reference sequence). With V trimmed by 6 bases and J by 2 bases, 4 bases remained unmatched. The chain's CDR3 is CSAPGQGDTDTQYF. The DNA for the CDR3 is TGCAGTGCGCCGGGACAGGGGGACACAGATACGCAGTATTTT.

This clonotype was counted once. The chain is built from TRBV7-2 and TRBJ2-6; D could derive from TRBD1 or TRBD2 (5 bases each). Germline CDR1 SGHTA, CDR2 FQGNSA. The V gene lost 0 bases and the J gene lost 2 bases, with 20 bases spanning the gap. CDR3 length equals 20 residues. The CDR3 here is CASSLAGRRIWFPGANVLTF. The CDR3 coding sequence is TGTGCCAGCAGCTTAGCGGGACGGAGGATCTGGTTTCCTGGGGCCAACGTCCTGACTTTC.

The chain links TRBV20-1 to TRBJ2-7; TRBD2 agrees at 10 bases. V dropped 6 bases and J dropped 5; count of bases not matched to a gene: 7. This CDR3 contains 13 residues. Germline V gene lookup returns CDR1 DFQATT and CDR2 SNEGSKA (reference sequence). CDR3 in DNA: TGCAGTGCCCCCAGCGGGAGGGGAAACGAGCAGTACTTC. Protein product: CSAPSGRGNEQYF.

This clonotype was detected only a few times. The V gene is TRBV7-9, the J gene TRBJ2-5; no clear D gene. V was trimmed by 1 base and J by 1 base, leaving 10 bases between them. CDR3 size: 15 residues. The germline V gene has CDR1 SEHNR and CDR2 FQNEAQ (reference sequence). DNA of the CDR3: TGTGCCAGCAGCTTAGGATCGGCAGTCCAAGAGACCCAGTACTTC. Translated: CASSLGSAVQETQYF. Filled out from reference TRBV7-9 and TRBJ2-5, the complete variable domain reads DTGVSQNPRHKITKRGQNVTFRCDPISEHNRLYWYRQTLGQGPEFLTYFQNEAQLEKSRLLSDRFSAERPKGSFSTLEIQRTEQGDSAMYLCASSLGSAVQETQYFGPGTRLLVL.

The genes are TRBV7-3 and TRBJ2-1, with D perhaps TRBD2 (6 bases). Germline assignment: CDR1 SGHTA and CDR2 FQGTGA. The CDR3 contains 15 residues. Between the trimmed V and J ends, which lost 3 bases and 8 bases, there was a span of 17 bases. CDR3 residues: CASSFDSGVGDEQFF. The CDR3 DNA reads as TGTGCCAGCAGCTTTGATTCGGGAGTCGGGGATGAGCAGTTCTTC.

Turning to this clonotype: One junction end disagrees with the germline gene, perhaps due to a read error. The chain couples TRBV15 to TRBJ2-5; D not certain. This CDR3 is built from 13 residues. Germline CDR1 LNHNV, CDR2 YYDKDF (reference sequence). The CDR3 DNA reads TGTGTCACCAGCAGAATGAAAGGGGAGACCCAGTACTTC. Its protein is CVTSRMKGETQYF. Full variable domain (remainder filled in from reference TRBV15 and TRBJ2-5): DAMVIQNPRYQVTQFGKPVTLSCSQTLNHNVMYWYQQKSSQAPKLLFHYYDKDFNNEADTPDNFQSRRPNTSFCFLDIRSPGLGDTAMYLCVTSRMKGETQYFGPGTRLLVL.

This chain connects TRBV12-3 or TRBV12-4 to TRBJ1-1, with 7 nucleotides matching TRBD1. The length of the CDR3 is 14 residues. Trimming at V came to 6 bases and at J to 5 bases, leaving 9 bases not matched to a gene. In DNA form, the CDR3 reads TGTGCCAGCAGACAGACAGGGAGTGGGACTGAAGCTTTCTTT. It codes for CASRQTGSGTEAFF.

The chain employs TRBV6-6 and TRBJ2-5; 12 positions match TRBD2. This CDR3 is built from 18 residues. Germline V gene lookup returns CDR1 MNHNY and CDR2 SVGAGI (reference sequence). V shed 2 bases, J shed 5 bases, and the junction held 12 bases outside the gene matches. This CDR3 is CASSYQWLAGGPTETQYF. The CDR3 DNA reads TGTGCCAGCAGTTACCAGTGGCTAGCGGGAGGGCCGACGGAGACCCAGTACTTC.

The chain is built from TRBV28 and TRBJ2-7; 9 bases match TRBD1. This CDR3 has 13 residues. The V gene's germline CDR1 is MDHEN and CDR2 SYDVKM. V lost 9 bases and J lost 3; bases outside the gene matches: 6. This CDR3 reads CASTGGLFYEQYF. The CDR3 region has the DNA TGTGCCAGTACAGGGGGCTTGTTCTACGAGCAGTACTTC. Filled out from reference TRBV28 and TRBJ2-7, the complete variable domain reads DVKVTQSSRYLVKRTGEKVFLECVQDMDHENMFWYRQDPGLGLRLIYFSYDVKMKEKGDIPEGYSVSREKKERFSLILESASTNQTSMYLCASTGGLFYEQYFGPGTRLTVT.

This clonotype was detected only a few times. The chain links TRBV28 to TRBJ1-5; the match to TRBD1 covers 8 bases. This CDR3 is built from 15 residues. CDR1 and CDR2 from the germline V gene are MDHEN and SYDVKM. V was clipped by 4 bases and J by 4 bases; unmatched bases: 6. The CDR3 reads CASSSPRTGNQPQHF. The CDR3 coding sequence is TGTGCCAGCAGTTCGCCTCGGACAGGGAATCAGCCCCAGCATTTT.

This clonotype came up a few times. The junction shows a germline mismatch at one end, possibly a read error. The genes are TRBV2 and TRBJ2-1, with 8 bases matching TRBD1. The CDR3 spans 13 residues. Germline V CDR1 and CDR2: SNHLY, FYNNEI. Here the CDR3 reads CASRHGQGYERYF. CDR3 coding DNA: TGTGCCAGCAGGCATGGACAGGGCTACGAGCGGTACTTC.

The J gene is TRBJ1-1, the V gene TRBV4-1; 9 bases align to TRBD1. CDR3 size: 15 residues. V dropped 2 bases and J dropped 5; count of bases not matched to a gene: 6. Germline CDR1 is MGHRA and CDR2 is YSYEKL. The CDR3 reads CASSQPGQGKTEAFF. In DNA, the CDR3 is TGCGCCAGCAGCCAACCAGGACAGGGGAAGACTGAAGCTTTCTTT.

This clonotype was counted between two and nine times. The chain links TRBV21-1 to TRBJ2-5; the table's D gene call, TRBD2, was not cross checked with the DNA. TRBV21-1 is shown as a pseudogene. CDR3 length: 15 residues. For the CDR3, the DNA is TGTGCCAGCAGCAAAGCAGGGCGGTCCCAAGAGGCCCAGTACTTC. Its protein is CASSKAGRSQEAQYF.

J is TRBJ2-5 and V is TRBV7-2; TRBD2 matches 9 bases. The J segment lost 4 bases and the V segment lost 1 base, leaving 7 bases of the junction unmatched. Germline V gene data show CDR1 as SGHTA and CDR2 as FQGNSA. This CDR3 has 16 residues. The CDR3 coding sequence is TGTGCCAGCAGCTTAGAGGCTAGCGGGATTCGAGAGACCCAGTACTTC. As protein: CASSLEASGIRETQYF.

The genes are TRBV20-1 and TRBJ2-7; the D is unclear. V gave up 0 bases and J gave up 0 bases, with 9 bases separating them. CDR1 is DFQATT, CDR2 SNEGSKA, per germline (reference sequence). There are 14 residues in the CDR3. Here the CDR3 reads CSARDGSSSYEQYF. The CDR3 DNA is TGCAGTGCTAGAGACGGCTCTAGCTCCTACGAGCAGTACTTC.

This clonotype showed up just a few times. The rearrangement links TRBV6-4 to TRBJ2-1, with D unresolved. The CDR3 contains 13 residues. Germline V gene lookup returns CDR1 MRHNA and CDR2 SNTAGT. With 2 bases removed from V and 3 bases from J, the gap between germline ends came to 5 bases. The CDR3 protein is CASSDRIYNEQFF. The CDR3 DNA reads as TGTGCCAGCAGTGACAGGATCTACAATGAGCAGTTCTTC.